This entry concerns a single T cell receptor beta chain. Antigen specificity is unknown. This sample stems from a study of cytomegalovirus exposure and HLA in healthy donors. About the research overall: Drawn from HLA-typed donors, tens of millions of unique TCRs were held in an early data release.

Overall study findings and caveats: Researchers catalogued approximately 160 TCR beta chains as cytomegalovirus-associated.

The PCR was carried out with 60 Vbeta primers and 13 Jbeta primers. The table came from immunoSEQ multiplex PCR; TCRdb's copy has only in-frame clones and leaves some out. The table records about 160,000 clones, 70% to 90% of them present only once. Per germline, CDR1 SGHTS and CDR2 YDEGEE. V lost 5 bases and J lost 6; bases outside the gene matches: 9. CDR3 size: 15 residues. The clonotype comes from a woman aged 18-35 years in good health and CMV-seronegative. The J gene is TRBJ2-5, the V gene TRBV5-8; 11 bases map to TRBD1. The sequenced sample was PBMCs. For the CDR3, the DNA is TGTGCCAGCAGTGGTCCCGGGACAGGGGGACAGACCCAGTACTTC. This gives the protein CASSGPGTGGQTQYF.